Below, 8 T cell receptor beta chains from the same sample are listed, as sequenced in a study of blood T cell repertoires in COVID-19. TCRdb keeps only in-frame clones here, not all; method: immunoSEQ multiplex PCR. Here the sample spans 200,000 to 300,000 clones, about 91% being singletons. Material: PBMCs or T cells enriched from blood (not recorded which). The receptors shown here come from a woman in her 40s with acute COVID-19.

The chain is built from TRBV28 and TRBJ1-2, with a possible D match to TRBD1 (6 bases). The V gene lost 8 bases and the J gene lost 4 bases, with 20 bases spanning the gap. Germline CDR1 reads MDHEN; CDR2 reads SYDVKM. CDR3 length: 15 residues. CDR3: CASRTGTPLVYGYTF. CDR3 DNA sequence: TGTGCCAGCCGAACCGGGACACCTCTGGTCTATGGCTACACCTTC.

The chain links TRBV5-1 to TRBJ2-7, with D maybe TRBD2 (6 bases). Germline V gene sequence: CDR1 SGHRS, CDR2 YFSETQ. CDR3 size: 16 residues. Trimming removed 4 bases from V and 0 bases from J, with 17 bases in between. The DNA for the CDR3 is TGCGCCAGCAGCCGACAGTTCTCCGGGAGCTCCTACGAGCAGTACTTC. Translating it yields CASSRQFSGSSYEQYF. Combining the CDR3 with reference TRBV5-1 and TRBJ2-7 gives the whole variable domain KAGVTQTPRYLIKTRGQQVTLSCSPISGHRSVSWYQQTPGQGLQFLFEYFSETQRNKGNFPGRFSGRQFSNSRSEMNVSTLELGDSALYLCASSRQFSGSSYEQYFGPGTRLTVT.

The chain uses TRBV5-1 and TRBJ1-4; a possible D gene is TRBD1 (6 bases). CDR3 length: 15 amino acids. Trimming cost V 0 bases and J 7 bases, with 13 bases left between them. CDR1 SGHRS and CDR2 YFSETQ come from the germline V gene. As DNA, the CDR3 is TGCGCCAGCAGCTTGGCCAGGGCACAGGGTGAAAAACTGTTTTTT. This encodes CASSLARAQGEKLFF.

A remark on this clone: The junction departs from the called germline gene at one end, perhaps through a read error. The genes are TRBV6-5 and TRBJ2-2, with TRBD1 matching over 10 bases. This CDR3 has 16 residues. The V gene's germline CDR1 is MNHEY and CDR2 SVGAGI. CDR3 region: CASSYSSATGGLGGVF. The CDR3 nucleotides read TGTGCCAGCAGTTACTCGTCCGCGACAGGGGGCCTGGGCGGCGTTTTT.

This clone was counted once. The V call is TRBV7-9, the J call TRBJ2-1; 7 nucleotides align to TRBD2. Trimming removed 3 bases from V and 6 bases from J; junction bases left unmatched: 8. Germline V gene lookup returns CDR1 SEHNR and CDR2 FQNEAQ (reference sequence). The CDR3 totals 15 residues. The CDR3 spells CASSFGSGAVNEQFF. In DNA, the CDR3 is TGTGCCAGCAGCTTTGGCAGCGGGGCTGTCAATGAGCAGTTCTTC. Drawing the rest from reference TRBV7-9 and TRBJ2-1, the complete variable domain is DTGVSQNPRHKITKRGQNVTFRCDPISEHNRLYWYRQTLGQGPEFLTYFQNEAQLEKSRLLSDRFSAERPKGSFSTLEIQRTEQGDSAMYLCASSFGSGAVNEQFFGPGTRLTVL.

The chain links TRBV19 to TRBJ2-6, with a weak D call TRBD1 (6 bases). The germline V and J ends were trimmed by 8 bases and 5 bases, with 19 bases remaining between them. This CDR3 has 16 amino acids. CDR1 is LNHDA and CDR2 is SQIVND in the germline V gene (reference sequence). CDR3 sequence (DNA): TGTGCCAGTTCCAGGGACATCGACCTCTGGGCCAACGTCCTGACTTTC. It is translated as CASSRDIDLWANVLTF.

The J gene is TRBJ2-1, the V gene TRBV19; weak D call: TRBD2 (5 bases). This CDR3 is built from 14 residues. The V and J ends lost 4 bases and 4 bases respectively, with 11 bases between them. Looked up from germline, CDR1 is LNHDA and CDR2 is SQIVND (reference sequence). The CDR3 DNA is TGTGCCAGTAGTAAGGACTCTCGATACAATGAGCAGTTCTTC. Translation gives CASSKDSRYNEQFF.

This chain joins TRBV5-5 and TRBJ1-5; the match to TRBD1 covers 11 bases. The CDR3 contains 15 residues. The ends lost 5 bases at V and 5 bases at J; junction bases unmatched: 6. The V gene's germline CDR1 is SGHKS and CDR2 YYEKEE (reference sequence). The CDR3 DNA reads TGTGCCAGCAGACTGGGACAGGGGGTCGATCAGCCCCAGCATTTT. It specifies CASRLGQGVDQPQHF. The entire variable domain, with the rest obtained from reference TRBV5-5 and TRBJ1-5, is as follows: DAGVTQSPTHLIKTRGQQVTLRCSPISGHKSVSWYQQVLGQGPQFIFQYYEKEERGRGNFPDRFSARQFPNYSSELNVNALLLGDSALYLCASRLGQGVDQPQHFGDGTRLSIL.